This T cell receptor beta chain was documented in a study of blood T cell repertoires in COVID-19. Study details: From the United States, Italy and Spain came samples of acute and convalescent COVID-19. T cells, B-cell-depleted T cells, or PBMCs supplied cDNA or gDNA.

Original processing methods: Amplified reference gene primers provided the basis for estimating nucleated cell counts. The protocol was immunoSEQ multiplex PCR, while the TCRdb copy is restricted to in-frame clones and leaves out a portion. The D gene and trimming were derived from the DNA, and the V and J assignments and clone size from that table. The sample yields more than 150,000 clones, 87% seen once. Seattle cases were enrolled at active infection and followed longitudinally. V lost 10 bases to trimming and J lost 3 bases; unmatched junction nucleotides: 8. The CDR3 is 15 residues long. Germline V lookup: CDR1 ENHRY, CDR2 SYGVKD.

The material sequenced was peripheral blood. This receptor was taken from a woman aged 70-85 years with COVID-19, enrolled during active disease. V gene TRBV10-3 combines with J gene TRBJ2-2; 10 bases are a match to TRBD2. CDR3 DNA sequence: TGTGCCACGAAGCCAGCGGGAGGGTACACCGGGGAGCTGTTTTTT. Amino acid sequence: CATKPAGGYTGELFF.